The 21 T cell receptor beta chains given below trace back to one sample, sequenced in a study of T cell changes during pregnancy in multiple sclerosis (dated by TCRdb to between 2018 and 2020). The library relied on the immunoSEQ multiplex PCR assay. TCRdb retrieved this table from immuneACCESS and kept in-frame rearrangements only. Not all clones are present; in checked studies, unresolved V genes account for under half, and no reason is known for the remainder. The sample profile shows about 80,000 clones; roughly nine tenths of them were found once. Of the sample, roughly 1.4% falls within the top ten clones. The specimen was peripheral blood, collected before pregnancy. Receptor source: a female donor with multiple sclerosis, enrolled in a pregnancy study.

The rearrangement uses TRBV5-4 and TRBJ2-1; 9 bases are shared with TRBD2. This CDR3 is 17 amino acids long. Per germline, CDR1 SGHNT and CDR2 YYREEE (reference sequence). Trimming removed 4 bases from V and 0 bases from J; junction bases left unmatched: 8. CDR3 in DNA: TGTGCCAGCAGCCGAGAGGCTAGCGGGGCCTCCTACAATGAGCAGTTCTTC. It codes for CASSREASGASYNEQFF.

The chain is built from TRBV10-2 and TRBJ1-2; D unresolved. Germline V gives CDR1 WSHSY, CDR2 SAAADI. This CDR3 has 17 residues. The V gene lost 2 bases and the J gene lost 0 bases, with 16 bases spanning the gap. As DNA, the CDR3 is TGCGCCAGCAGTGAGCCGAGGGTTGGAGGAGCTAACTATGGCTACACCTTC. Residues: CASSEPRVGGANYGYTF.

This sequence joins TRBV9 and TRBJ1-3; no definite D call. The V gene lost 2 bases and the J gene lost 5 bases, with 14 bases spanning the gap. The CDR3 runs to 15 residues. Germline CDR1 reads SGDLS; CDR2 reads YYNGEE. DNA for the CDR3: TGTGCCAGCAGCGTTGGAGGGAGTTATAGAAACACCATATATTTT. It yields the protein CASSVGGSYRNTIYF.

The V and J genes are TRBV5-6 and TRBJ2-1; possibly TRBD1 for D (6 bases). This CDR3 spans 14 amino acids. The V gene's germline CDR1 is SGHDT and CDR2 YYEEEE. The V end lost 3 bases, the J end lost 6 bases, and 13 bases lay between the germline ends. The CDR3 protein is CASSYLTGSNEQFF. The CDR3 bases are TGTGCCAGCAGCTACCTCACAGGGTCCAATGAGCAGTTCTTC.

V is TRBV19 and J is TRBJ1-1; D may be TRBD1 (5 bases). The CDR3 sequence is 15 residues long. Germline CDR1 and CDR2: LNHDA and SQIVND (reference sequence). V was shortened by 3 bases and J by 3 bases, with 14 bases between the two germline ends. The CDR3 protein is CASSISAGRDTEAFF. In DNA, the CDR3 is TGTGCCAGTAGTATTTCGGCAGGGAGGGACACTGAAGCTTTCTTT.

This sequence joins TRBV7-6 and TRBJ2-1; tentatively, D is TRBD1 (6 bases). Germline-derived CDR1 and CDR2 are SGHVS and FNYEAQ. Trimming cost V 6 bases and J 5 bases, with 14 bases left between them. The CDR3 totals 14 residues. The CDR3, as DNA: TGTGCCAGCAGTGAGACAGGTGGAGACAATGAGCAGTTCTTC. This translates into CASSETGGDNEQFF.

CDR3 in DNA: TGTGCCAGCAGTCGGGAGGATAGCAATCAGCCCCAGCATTTT. Amino acid sequence: CASSREDSNQPQHF. The gene calls are TRBV5-6 and TRBJ1-5; D gene uncertain. CDR3 size: 14 residues. V was clipped by 5 bases and J by 0 bases, with 9 bases between them. Germline assignment: CDR1 SGHDT and CDR2 YYEEEE. Looking up the rest from reference TRBV5-6 and TRBJ1-5 gives the full variable domain: DAGVTQSPTHLIKTRGQQVTLRCSPKSGHDTVSWYQQALGQGPQFIFQYYEEEERQRGNFPDRFSGHQFPNYSSELNVNALLLGDSALYLCASSREDSNQPQHFGDGTRLSIL.

The chain joins TRBV9 to TRBJ1-1; 10 positions agree with TRBD1. The germline V gene has CDR1 SGDLS and CDR2 YYNGEE. The J segment lost 5 bases and the V segment lost 0 bases, leaving 1 base of the junction unmatched. CDR3 length equals 14 residues. The CDR3 sequence is CASSVVDRGTEAFF. In nucleotides, the CDR3 is TGTGCCAGCAGCGTAGTGGACAGGGGGACTGAAGCTTTCTTT.

V and J are TRBV5-4 and TRBJ2-1; tentatively, D is TRBD1 (6 bases). The germline CDR1 and CDR2 sequences are SGHNT and YYREEE (reference sequence). The CDR3 contains 15 residues. Trimming removed 2 bases at V and 8 bases at J, with 17 bases between. DNA for the CDR3: TGTGCCAGCAGCTTTAAGGGCAGGGGACCCCATGAGCAGTTCTTC. Translating gives CASSFKGRGPHEQFF.

The chain carries TRBV27 and TRBJ2-7; 11 bases match TRBD1. Losses at the gene ends were 5 bases for V and 4 bases for J; bases not matched to a gene: 4. The CDR3 covers 14 residues. The germline V gene encodes CDR1 MNHEY and CDR2 SMNVEV (reference sequence). The CDR3 DNA reads as TGTGCCAGCAGTCCGGGACAGGGGGGGTACGAGCAGTACTTC. Its protein product is CASSPGQGGYEQYF.

The V and J genes are TRBV19 and TRBJ1-5; D possibly corresponds to TRBD1 (5 bases). CDR3 length: 15 amino acids. CDR1 is LNHDA and CDR2 is SQIVND in the germline V gene (reference sequence). V shed 3 bases and J shed 4 bases, with 13 bases lying between them. The CDR3 nucleotides read TGTGCCAGTAGTATTCGGGCAGGGAGGAATCAGCCCCAGCATTTT. This codes for CASSIRAGRNQPQHF.

V and J are TRBV6-6 and TRBJ1-6; the match to TRBD1 covers 7 bases. V was clipped by 2 bases and J by 7 bases; unmatched bases: 8. The CDR3 runs to 16 residues. Germline V lookup: CDR1 MNHNY, CDR2 SVGAGI (reference sequence). The CDR3 sequence: CASSYTRDRANSPLHF. Here the CDR3 DNA reads TGTGCCAGCAGTTACACCAGGGACAGAGCGAATTCACCCCTCCACTTT.

This chain uses TRBV28 with TRBJ2-3; TRBD2 agrees at 16 bases. Germline lookup yields CDR1 MDHEN and CDR2 SYDVKM. V gave up 5 bases and J gave up 2 bases; unmatched junction bases: 4. The CDR3 has 17 amino acids. CDR3: CASSLGTSGGDTDTQYF. CDR3 bases: TGTGCCAGCAGTCTCGGGACTAGCGGGGGGGACACAGATACGCAGTATTTT.

This clone was detected once. The V gene is TRBV5-4, the J gene TRBJ1-2; D remains ambiguous. Per germline, CDR1 SGHNT and CDR2 YYREEE (reference sequence). V lost 0 bases, J lost 0 bases, and 9 bases lay in between. The CDR3 is made up of 15 amino acids. The CDR3 is CASSLGPSTNYGYTF. The CDR3 nucleotides are TGTGCCAGCAGCTTGGGCCCGTCTACTAACTATGGCTACACCTTC. The variable domain in full, with the rest retrieved from reference TRBV5-4 and TRBJ1-2, is ETGVTQSPTHLIKTRGQQVTLRCSSQSGHNTVSWYQQALGQGPQFIFQYYREEENGRGNFPPRFSGLQFPNYSSELNVNALELDDSALYLCASSLGPSTNYGYTFGSGTRLTVV.

DNA of the CDR3: TGTGCCAGCAGTGGGCGACGGGAGTACGAGCAGTACTTC. Its translation: CASSGRREYEQYF. The chain employs TRBV6-1 and TRBJ2-7, with a tentative D call TRBD2 (6 bases). This CDR3 has 13 residues. The V end lost 4 bases, the J end lost 4 bases, and 11 bases lay between the germline ends. Germline values: CDR1 MNHNS, CDR2 SASEGT.

J is TRBJ2-1 and V is TRBV10-2, with D tentatively TRBD2 (6 bases). V lost 6 bases and J lost 5, with 17 bases in between. The CDR3 extends over 15 amino acids. Looked up from germline, CDR1 is WSHSY and CDR2 is SAAADI. The DNA of the CDR3 is TGCGCCAGCAGCGGAGGGAATGGACAACACAATGAGCAGTTCTTC. It translates to CASSGGNGQHNEQFF.

The rearrangement joins TRBV7-9 to TRBJ1-3; D remains unclear. The CDR3 covers 13 residues. CDR1 SEHNR and CDR2 FQNEAQ come from the germline V gene (reference sequence). Deletions cut 6 bases from V and 2 bases from J, with 8 bases between. CDR3 nucleotide sequence: TGTGCCAGCAGTTATACAGCTGGAAACACCATATATTTT. Protein sequence: CASSYTAGNTIYF.

This chain uses TRBV11-2 with TRBJ2-7, with D maybe TRBD1 (6 bases). The germline V gene encodes CDR1 SGHAT and CDR2 FQNNGV. Between the trimmed V and J ends, which lost 6 bases and 5 bases, there was a span of 8 bases. The CDR3 runs to 11 residues. For the CDR3, the DNA is TGTGCCAGCAGAACAGGGCACGAGCAGTACTTC. Translating it yields CASRTGHEQYF.

V is TRBV14 and J is TRBJ1-6; 7 bases are shared with TRBD1. This CDR3 spans 19 amino acids. V lost 4 bases and J lost 0; bases outside the gene matches: 12. In germline, CDR1 is SGHDN, CDR2 FVKESK. The CDR3 spells CASSLGDRITTSYNSPLHF. CDR3 bases: TGTGCCAGCAGCCTAGGGGACAGAATCACTACCTCCTATAATTCACCCCTCCACTTT.

CDR3 sequence (DNA): TGTGCCAGCAGTTATCAAGGGGGCGGTAATGAAAAACTGTTTTTT. Translation gives CASSYQGGGNEKLFF. The chain links TRBV6-5 to TRBJ1-4; 7 nucleotides agree with TRBD1. The CDR3 consists of 15 residues. Per the germline V gene, CDR1 is MNHEY and CDR2 is SVGAGI. J was trimmed by 4 bases and V by 3 bases; bases with no gene match: 5.

The chain links TRBV6-5 to TRBJ2-2, with a possible D match to TRBD2 (6 bases). Germline V gives CDR1 MNHEY, CDR2 SVGAGI. This CDR3 is built from 15 residues. Trimming left V 7 bases short and J 1 base short, with 13 bases between. The CDR3 reads CASNPGLRNTGELFF. The CDR3 nucleotides read TGTGCCAGCAACCCGGGACTCAGGAACACCGGGGAGCTGTTTTTT.